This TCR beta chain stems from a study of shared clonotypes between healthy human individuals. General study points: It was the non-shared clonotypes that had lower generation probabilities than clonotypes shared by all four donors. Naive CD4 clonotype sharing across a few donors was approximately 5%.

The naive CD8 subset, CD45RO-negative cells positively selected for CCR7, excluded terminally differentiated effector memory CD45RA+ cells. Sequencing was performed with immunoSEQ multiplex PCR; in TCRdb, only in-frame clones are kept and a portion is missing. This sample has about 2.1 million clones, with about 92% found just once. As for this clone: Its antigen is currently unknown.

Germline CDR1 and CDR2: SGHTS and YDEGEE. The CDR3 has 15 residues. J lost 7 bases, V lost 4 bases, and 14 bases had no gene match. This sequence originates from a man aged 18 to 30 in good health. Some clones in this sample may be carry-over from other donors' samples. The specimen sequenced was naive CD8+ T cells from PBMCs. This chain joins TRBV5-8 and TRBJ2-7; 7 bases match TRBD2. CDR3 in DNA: TGTGCCAGCAGCCCCCTAAGGGGCGGGAGCGTTGAGCAGTACTTC. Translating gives CASSPLRGGSVEQYF. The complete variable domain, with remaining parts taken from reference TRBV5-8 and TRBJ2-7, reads EAGVTQSPTHLIKTRGQQATLRCSPISGHTSVYWYQQALGLGLQFLLWYDEGEERNRGNFPPRFSGRQFPNYSSELNVNALELEDSALYLCASSPLRGGSVEQYFGPGTRLTVT.